This T cell receptor (beta chain) was sequenced during a study of beta chain features in type 1 diabetes. Only a few counts were recorded for this clone. CDR1 is MRHNA, CDR2 SNTAGT, per germline. The ends were cut back, 5 bases at V and 0 bases at J, with 14 bases in the middle. There are 17 residues in the CDR3. Of the isolated RNA, all was reverse transcribed, and so the sequenced material was expressed TCRB transcripts. Only in-frame clones appear in the TCRdb table, and some are missing; sequencing was by immunoSEQ multiplex PCR. In the table there are around 310,000 clones, 11% of which are singletons.

This TCR was recovered from a young woman in good health. V is TRBV6-4 and J is TRBJ2-6; D unclear. Specimen: naive CD4+ T cells from blood. The CDR3 nucleotides are TGTGCCAGCAGTCTATTCGGTCCAGGCTCTGGGGCCAACGTCCTGACTTTC. Its protein product is CASSLFGPGSGANVLTF.